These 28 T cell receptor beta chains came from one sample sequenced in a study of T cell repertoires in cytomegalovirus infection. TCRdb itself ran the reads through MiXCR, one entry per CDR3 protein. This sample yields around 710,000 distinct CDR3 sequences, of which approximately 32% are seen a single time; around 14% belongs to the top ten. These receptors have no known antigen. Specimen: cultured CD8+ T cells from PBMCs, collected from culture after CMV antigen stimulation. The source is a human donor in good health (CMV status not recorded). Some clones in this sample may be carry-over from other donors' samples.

Here the CDR3 reads CSAQTSGATFYNEQFF. CDR3 in DNA: TGCAGTGCGCAGACTAGCGGGGCTACCTTCTACAATGAGCAGTTCTTC. V gene TRBV20-1 combines with J gene TRBJ2-1; TRBD2 matches at 11 bases. Germline V lookup: CDR1 DFQATT, CDR2 SNEGSKA (reference sequence). There are 16 residues in the CDR3. After removal of 6 bases from V and 3 bases from J, the junction contained 10 bases not matched to a gene.

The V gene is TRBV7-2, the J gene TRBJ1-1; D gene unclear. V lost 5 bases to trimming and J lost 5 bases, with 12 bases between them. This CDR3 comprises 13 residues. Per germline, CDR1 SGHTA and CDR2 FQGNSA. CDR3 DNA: TGTGCCAGCAGCACCGGGAGGGCGACTGAAGCTTTCTTT. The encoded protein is CASSTGRATEAFF.

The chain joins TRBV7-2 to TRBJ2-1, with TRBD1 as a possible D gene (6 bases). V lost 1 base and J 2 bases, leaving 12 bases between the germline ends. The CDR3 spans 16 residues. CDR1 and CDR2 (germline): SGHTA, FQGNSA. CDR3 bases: TGTGCCAGCAGCTTAGGGCAGGGGTTGCCCTACAATGAGCAGTTCTTC. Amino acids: CASSLGQGLPYNEQFF.

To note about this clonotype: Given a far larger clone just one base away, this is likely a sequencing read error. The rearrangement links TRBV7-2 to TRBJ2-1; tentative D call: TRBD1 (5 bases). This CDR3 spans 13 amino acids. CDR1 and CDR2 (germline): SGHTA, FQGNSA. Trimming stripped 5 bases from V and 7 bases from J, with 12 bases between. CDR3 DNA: TGTGCCAGCAGCCGGATAGGGGTGAATGAGCAGTTCTTC. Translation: CASSRIGVNEQFF.

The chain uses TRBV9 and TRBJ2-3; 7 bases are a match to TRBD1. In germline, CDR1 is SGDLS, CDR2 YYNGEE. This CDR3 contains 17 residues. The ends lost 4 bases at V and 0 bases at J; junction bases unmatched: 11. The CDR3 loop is CASSPDRTTYSTDTQYF. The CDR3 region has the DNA TGTGCCAGCAGCCCGGACAGGACAACCTATAGCACAGATACGCAGTATTTT.

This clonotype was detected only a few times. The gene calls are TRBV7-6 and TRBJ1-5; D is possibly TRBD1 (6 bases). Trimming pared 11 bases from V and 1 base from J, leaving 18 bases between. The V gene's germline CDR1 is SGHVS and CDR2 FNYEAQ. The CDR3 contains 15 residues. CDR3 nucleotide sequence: TGTGCCTCGGGGGCAGGGGAGAGGAGCAATCAGCCCCAGCATTTT. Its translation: CASGAGERSNQPQHF.

This chain's CDR3 is CASSEPQDTQYF. CDR3 in DNA: TGCGCCAGCAGTGAGCCGCAGGATACGCAGTATTTT. The J gene is TRBJ2-3, the V gene TRBV10-1; no definite D call. This CDR3 spans 12 amino acids. Germline CDR1 WNHNN, CDR2 SYGVQD (reference sequence). With 2 bases removed from V and 6 bases from J, the gap between germline ends came to 6 bases.

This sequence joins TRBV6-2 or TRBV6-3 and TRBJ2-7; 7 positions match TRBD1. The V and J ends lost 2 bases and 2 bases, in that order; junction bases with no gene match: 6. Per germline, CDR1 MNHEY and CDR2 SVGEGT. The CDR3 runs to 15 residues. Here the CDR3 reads CASSYVGTEPYEQYV. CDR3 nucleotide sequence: TGTGCCAGCAGTTACGTAGGGACAGAACCCTACGAGCAGTACGTC.

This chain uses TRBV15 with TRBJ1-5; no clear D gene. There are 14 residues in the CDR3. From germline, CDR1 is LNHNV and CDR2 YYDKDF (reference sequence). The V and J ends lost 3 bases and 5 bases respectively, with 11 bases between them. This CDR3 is CATSSASTDQPQHF. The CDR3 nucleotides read TGTGCCACCAGCAGCGCCTCGACCGATCAGCCCCAGCATTTT. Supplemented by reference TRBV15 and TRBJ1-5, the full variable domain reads DAMVIQNPRYQVTQFGKPVTLSCSQTLNHNVMYWYQQKSSQAPKLLFHYYDKDFNNEADTPDNFQSRRPNTSFCFLDIRSPGLGDTAMYLCATSSASTDQPQHFGDGTRLSIL.

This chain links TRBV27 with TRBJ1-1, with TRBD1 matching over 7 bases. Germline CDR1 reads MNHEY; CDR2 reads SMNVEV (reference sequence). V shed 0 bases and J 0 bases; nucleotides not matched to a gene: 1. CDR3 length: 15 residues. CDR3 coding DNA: TGTGCCAGCAGTTTATCGAGGGGGCTGAACACTGAAGCTTTCTTT. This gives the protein CASSLSRGLNTEAFF.

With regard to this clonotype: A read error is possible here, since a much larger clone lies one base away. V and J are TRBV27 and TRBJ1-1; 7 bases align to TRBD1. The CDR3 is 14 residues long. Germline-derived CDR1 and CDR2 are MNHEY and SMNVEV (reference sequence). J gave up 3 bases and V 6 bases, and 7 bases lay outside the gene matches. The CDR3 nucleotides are TGTGCCAGCAGCTTACAGGGGATGCACACTGAAGCTTTCTTT. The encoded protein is CASSLQGMHTEAFF.

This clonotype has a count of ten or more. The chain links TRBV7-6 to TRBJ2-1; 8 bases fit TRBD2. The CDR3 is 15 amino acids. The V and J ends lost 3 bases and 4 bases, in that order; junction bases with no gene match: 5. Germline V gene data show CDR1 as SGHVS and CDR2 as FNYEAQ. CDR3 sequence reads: CASSLTSDLYNEQFF. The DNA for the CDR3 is TGTGCCAGCAGCTTGACTAGCGATTTATACAATGAGCAGTTCTTC.

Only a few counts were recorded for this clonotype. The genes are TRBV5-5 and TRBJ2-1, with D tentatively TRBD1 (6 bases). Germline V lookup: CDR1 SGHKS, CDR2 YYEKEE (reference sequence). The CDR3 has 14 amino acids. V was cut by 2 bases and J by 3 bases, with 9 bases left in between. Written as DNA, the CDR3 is TGTGCCAGCAGCTTACAGGGACACTACAATGAGCAGTTCTTC. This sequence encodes CASSLQGHYNEQFF.

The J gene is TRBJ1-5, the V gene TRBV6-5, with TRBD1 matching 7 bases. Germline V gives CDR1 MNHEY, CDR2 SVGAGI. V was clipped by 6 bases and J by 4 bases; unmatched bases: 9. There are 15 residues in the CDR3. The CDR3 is CASRQGRRGNQPQHF. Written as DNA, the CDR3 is TGTGCCAGCAGACAGGGGCGAAGGGGGAATCAGCCCCAGCATTTT.

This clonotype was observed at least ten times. CDR3 DNA sequence: TGTGCCAGCAGCTTTGATACCGGGGAGCTGTTTTTT. Translation: CASSFDTGELFF. The chain has TRBV12-3 or TRBV12-4 and TRBJ2-2, with unresolved D. The V gene lost 6 bases and the J gene lost 5 bases, with 7 bases spanning the gap. The CDR3 spans 12 residues.

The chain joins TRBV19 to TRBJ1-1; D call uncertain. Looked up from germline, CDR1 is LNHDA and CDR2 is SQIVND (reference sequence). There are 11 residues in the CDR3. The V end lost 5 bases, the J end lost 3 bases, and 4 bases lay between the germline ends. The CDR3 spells CASSVDTEAFF. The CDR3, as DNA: TGTGCCAGTAGTGTGGACACTGAAGCTTTCTTT.

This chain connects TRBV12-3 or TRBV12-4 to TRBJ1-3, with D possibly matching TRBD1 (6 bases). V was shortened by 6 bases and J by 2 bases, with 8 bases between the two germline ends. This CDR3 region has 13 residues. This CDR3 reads CASRKGAGNTIYF. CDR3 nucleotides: TGTGCCAGCAGGAAGGGGGCTGGAAACACCATATATTTT.

The CDR3 DNA reads TGTGCCAGCAGCCCGCGGGACAGGGGGTCGGACACCGGGGAGCTGTTTTTT. Protein sequence: CASSPRDRGSDTGELFF. The chain combines TRBV13 with TRBJ2-2; 11 bases agree with TRBD1. V lost 5 bases to trimming and J lost 3 bases; unmatched junction nucleotides: 8. CDR3 size: 17 residues. Germline CDR1 PRHDT, CDR2 FYEKMQ (reference sequence).

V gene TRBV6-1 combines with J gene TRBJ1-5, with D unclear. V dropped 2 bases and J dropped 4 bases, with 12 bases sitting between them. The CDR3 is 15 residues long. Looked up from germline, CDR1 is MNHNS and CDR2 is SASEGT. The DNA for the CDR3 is TGTGCCAGCAGTGAACTGAGATTTGGAAATCAGCCCCAGCATTTT. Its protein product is CASSELRFGNQPQHF.

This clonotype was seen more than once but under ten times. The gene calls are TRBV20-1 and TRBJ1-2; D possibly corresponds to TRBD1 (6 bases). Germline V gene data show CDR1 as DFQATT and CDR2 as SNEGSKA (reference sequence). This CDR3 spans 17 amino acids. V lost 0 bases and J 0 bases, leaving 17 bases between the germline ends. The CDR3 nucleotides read TGCAGTGCTAGAGATCGCGGGACACCGCCCGCTAACTATGGCTACACCTTC. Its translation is CSARDRGTPPANYGYTF.

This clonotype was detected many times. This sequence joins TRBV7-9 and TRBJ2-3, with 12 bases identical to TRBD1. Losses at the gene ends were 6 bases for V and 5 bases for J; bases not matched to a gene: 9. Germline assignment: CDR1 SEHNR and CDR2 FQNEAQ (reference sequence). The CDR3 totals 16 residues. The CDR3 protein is CASSFPGQGARDTQYF. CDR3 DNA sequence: TGTGCCAGCAGTTTCCCGGGACAGGGGGCAAGAGATACGCAGTATTTT. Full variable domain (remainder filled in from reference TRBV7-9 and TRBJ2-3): DTGVSQNPRHKITKRGQNVTFRCDPISEHNRLYWYRQTLGQGPEFLTYFQNEAQLEKSRLLSDRFSAERPKGSFSTLEIQRTEQGDSAMYLCASSFPGQGARDTQYFGPGTRLTVL.

The CDR3 DNA is TGCAGTGCCCCTCGATACCCTGAAGCTTTCTTT. Protein product: CSAPRYPEAFF. The chain is built from TRBV20-1 and TRBJ1-1; D is unclear. The CDR3 runs 11 residues. The V and J ends lost 6 bases and 6 bases respectively, with 11 bases between them. CDR1 and CDR2 (germline): DFQATT, SNEGSKA (reference sequence).

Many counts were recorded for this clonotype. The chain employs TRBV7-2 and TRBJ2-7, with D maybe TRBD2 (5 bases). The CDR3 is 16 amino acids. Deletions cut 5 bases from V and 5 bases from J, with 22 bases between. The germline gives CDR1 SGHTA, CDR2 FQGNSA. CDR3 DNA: TGTGCCAGCAGCCCCAGCGGCCACAGAAGGTTTGACGAGCAGTACGTC. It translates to CASSPSGHRRFDEQYV.

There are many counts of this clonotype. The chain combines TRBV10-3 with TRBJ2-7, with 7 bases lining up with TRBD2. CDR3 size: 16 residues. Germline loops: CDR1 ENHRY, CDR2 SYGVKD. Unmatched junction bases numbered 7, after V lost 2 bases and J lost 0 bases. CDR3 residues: CAISEPGGGRSYEQYF. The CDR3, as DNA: TGTGCCATCAGTGAGCCAGGCGGGGGACGCTCCTACGAGCAGTACTTC.

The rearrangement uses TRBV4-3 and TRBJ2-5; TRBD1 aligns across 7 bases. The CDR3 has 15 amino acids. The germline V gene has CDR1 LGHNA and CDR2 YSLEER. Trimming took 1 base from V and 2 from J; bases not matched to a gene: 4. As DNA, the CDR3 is TGCGCCAGCAGCCAAGTGAGGGGACAGCAAGAGACCCAGTACTTC. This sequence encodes CASSQVRGQQETQYF.

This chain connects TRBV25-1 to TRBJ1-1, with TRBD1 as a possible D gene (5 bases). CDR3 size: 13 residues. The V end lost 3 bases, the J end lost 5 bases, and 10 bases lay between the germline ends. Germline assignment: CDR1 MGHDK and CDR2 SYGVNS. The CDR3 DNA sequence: TGTGCCAGCAGTGAGAGGGGTGGGACTGAAGCTTTCTTT. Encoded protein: CASSERGGTEAFF.

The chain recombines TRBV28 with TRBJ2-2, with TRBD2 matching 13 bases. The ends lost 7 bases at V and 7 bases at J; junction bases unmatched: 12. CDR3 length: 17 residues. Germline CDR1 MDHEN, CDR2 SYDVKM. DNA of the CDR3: TGTGCCAGCAACCAACTAGCGGGGGGGCATCCCGGCGGGGAGCTGTTTTTT. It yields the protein CASNQLAGGHPGGELFF.

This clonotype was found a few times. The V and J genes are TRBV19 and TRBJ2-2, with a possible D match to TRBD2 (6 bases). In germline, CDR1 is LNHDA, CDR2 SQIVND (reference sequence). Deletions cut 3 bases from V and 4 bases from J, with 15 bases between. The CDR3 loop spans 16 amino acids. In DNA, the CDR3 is TGTGCCAGTAGTATGAGGAGGAGGGGTTCCACCGGGGAGCTGTTTTTT. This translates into CASSMRRRGSTGELFF.